This record covers a single T cell receptor beta chain. The antigen is undetermined. This record comes from a study of cytomegalovirus exposure and HLA in healthy donors. Study at large: An analysis done earlier identified almost 120 million unique TCR beta sequences from about 179 million T cells.

PCR employed 60 Vbeta and 13 Jbeta primers. Measured with immunoSEQ multiplex PCR; TCRdb has only the in-frame clones, and not every one. The sample lists some 190,000 clones, more than 75% seen once, with under 2.5% in the top ten. Study findings and constraints: In a later analysis, donors in an Asian-associated ancestry cluster reportedly had fewer N-insertions in productive TCRs than the cohort mean. 16,951 TCR beta sequences were associated with HLA alleles at 0.05 false discovery rate in a later analysis.

Sequences were obtained from PBMCs. The sequence came from a woman aged 30 to 39 in good health and CMV-seropositive.

CDR3 loop: CASSQDGTGVSPLHF. Written as DNA, the CDR3 is TGCGCCAGCAGCCAAGATGGAACAGGGGTCTCACCCCTCCACTTT. V is TRBV4-3 and J is TRBJ1-6; 7 bases are shared with TRBD1. J was trimmed by 10 bases and V by 0 bases; bases with no gene match: 6. This CDR3 is built from 15 residues. CDR1 and CDR2 (germline): LGHNA, YSLEER.